A selection of T cell receptor beta chains follows, all from one sample in a study of T-cell reconstitution after alpha-beta-depleted transplantation in children. TCRdb re-analysed the PCR reads in MiXCR, keeping a single row per CDR3 protein. Among around 530,000 distinct CDR3 sequences listed, about 31% were seen once. The sample here was PBMCs from the stem cell graft donor, taken from the stem cell graft. Receptors originate from a human donor who donated a stem cell graft to a child with aplastic anemia. The CDR3 runs from the conserved cysteine through the conserved F or W. Fields, in order: clone size, J gene, CDR3 length, D gene, V gene, CDR3 DNA, CDR3 protein. D genes are given only for firm matches. Not every row has a clone size; where given, it reads once, few, many or a size class.

clone_size: .
j_call: TRBJ2-2
cdr3_length: 16
d_call: TRBD2
v_call: TRBV4-1
cdr3_nt: TGCGCCAGCAGCCTATGGACTAGCGAGAACACCGGGGAGCTGTTTTTT
cdr3_aa: CASSLWTSENTGELFF

clone_size: .
j_call: TRBJ1-5
cdr3_length: 15
d_call: .
v_call: TRBV6-5
cdr3_nt: TGTGCCAGCAGCGCCGGGGGGGCAAGCAATCAGCCCCAGCATTTT
cdr3_aa: CASSAGGASNQPQHF

clone_size: .
j_call: TRBJ1-2
cdr3_length: 17
d_call: .
v_call: TRBV19
cdr3_nt: TGTGCCAGTAGAGAACAGGAAAAACCCCATCTTAACTATGGCTACACCTTC
cdr3_aa: CASREQEKPHLNYGYTF

clone_size: .
j_call: TRBJ2-5
cdr3_length: 13
d_call: .
v_call: TRBV12-3/TRBV12-4
cdr3_nt: TGTGCCAGCAGTTTATATCACAGAGAGACCCAGTACTTC
cdr3_aa: CASSLYHRETQYF

clone_size: few
j_call: TRBJ1-1
cdr3_length: 12
d_call: .
v_call: TRBV3-1
cdr3_nt: TGTGCCAGCAGCCTAGCGGAGAGTGAAGCTTTCTTT
cdr3_aa: CASSLAESEAFF

clone_size: few
j_call: TRBJ1-1
cdr3_length: 13
d_call: TRBD1
v_call: TRBV18
cdr3_nt: TGTGCCAGCTCACCGGTTCAGGGGGCTGAAGCTTTCTTT
cdr3_aa: CASSPVQGAEAFF

clone_size: .
j_call: TRBJ1-1
cdr3_length: 17
d_call: .
v_call: TRBV4-1
cdr3_nt: TGCGCCAGCAGCCAAGATGATCAGCGTGCCATGAACACTGAAGCTTTCTTT
cdr3_aa: CASSQDDQRAMNTEAFF

clone_size: .
j_call: TRBJ1-2
cdr3_length: 21
d_call: TRBD1
v_call: TRBV11-1
cdr3_nt: TGTGCCAGCAGCTTAGGTATTCTGGGACAGGGGGCCCAGGCGCCTAACTATGGCTACACCTTC
cdr3_aa: CASSLGILGQGAQAPNYGYTF

clone_size: .
j_call: TRBJ1-1
cdr3_length: 13
d_call: .
v_call: TRBV7-2
cdr3_nt: TGTGCCAGCTCCGCGGGGGCCCCAACTGAAGCTTTCTTT
cdr3_aa: CASSAGAPTEAFF

clone_size: .
j_call: TRBJ1-1
cdr3_length: 10
d_call: .
v_call: TRBV29-1
cdr3_nt: TGCAGCGTTGATACAGTTGGAGCTTTCTTT
cdr3_aa: CSVDTVGAFF

clone_size: .
j_call: TRBJ1-4
cdr3_length: 13
d_call: .
v_call: TRBV28
cdr3_nt: TGTGCCAGCAGTTTGGGACGGAATGAAAAACTGTTTTTT
cdr3_aa: CASSLGRNEKLFF

clone_size: .
j_call: TRBJ2-2
cdr3_length: 14
d_call: TRBD2
v_call: TRBV20-1
cdr3_nt: TGCAGTGCTAGAGGACCGGGCGGGAGTGGGGAGCTGTTTTTT
cdr3_aa: CSARGPGGSGELFF

clone_size: .
j_call: TRBJ2-1
cdr3_length: 16
d_call: .
v_call: TRBV18
cdr3_nt: TGTGCCAGCTCACGGACGGACTCAAGCTCCTACAATGAGCAGTTCTTC
cdr3_aa: CASSRTDSSSYNEQFF

clone_size: few
j_call: TRBJ1-5
cdr3_length: 14
d_call: TRBD1
v_call: TRBV12-5
cdr3_nt: TGTGCTAGTGGTTGGGGACAGATCAATCAGCCCCAGCATTTT
cdr3_aa: CASGWGQINQPQHF

clone_size: .
j_call: TRBJ2-1
cdr3_length: 16
d_call: TRBD2
v_call: TRBV4-3
cdr3_nt: TGCGCCAGCAGCCAAGAAGCTAGCGGCCAGTACAATGAGCAGTTCTTC
cdr3_aa: CASSQEASGQYNEQFF

clone_size: .
j_call: TRBJ2-1
cdr3_length: 17
d_call: .
v_call: TRBV7-8
cdr3_nt: TGTGCCAGCAGCTTCCATCAACAGGAGGGTCTGGGGAATGAGCAGTTCTTC
cdr3_aa: CASSFHQQEGLGNEQFF

clone_size: .
j_call: TRBJ1-2
cdr3_length: 15
d_call: .
v_call: TRBV12-3/TRBV12-4
cdr3_nt: TGTGCCAGCAGTTTGGCCCCCGGGGCTAACTATGGCTACACCTTC
cdr3_aa: CASSLAPGANYGYTF

clone_size: .
j_call: TRBJ2-3
cdr3_length: 15
d_call: TRBD2
v_call: TRBV6-4
cdr3_nt: TGTGCCAGCAGTGAGACAGCGGGAGCCACAGATACGCAGTATTTT
cdr3_aa: CASSETAGATDTQYF

clone_size: few
j_call: TRBJ2-3
cdr3_length: 15
d_call: TRBD1
v_call: TRBV6-5
cdr3_nt: TGTGCCAGCAGTTTTACGACAGGGAGCACAGATACGCAGTATTTT
cdr3_aa: CASSFTTGSTDTQYF

clone_size: .
j_call: TRBJ2-7
cdr3_length: 14
d_call: TRBD1
v_call: TRBV6-2/TRBV6-3
cdr3_nt: TGTGCCACCAGTCGACGGACAGGGAATAATGAGCAGTACTTC
cdr3_aa: CATSRRTGNNEQYF

clone_size: .
j_call: TRBJ2-1
cdr3_length: 15
d_call: .
v_call: TRBV6-1
cdr3_nt: TGTGCCAGCAGGGTCCCAGGGGCGAGGTACAATGAGCAGTTCTTC
cdr3_aa: CASRVPGARYNEQFF

clone_size: .
j_call: TRBJ1-1
cdr3_length: 15
d_call: .
v_call: TRBV3-1
cdr3_nt: TGTGCCAGCAGCCAAGATCACCCGAGGAACACTGAAGCTTTCTTT
cdr3_aa: CASSQDHPRNTEAFF

clone_size: .
j_call: TRBJ1-1
cdr3_length: 14
d_call: TRBD1
v_call: TRBV29-1
cdr3_nt: TGCAGCGCCCGAAGAGGGGACAGGGGAACTGAAGCTTTCTTT
cdr3_aa: CSARRGDRGTEAFF

clone_size: .
j_call: TRBJ2-1
cdr3_length: 16
d_call: TRBD2
v_call: TRBV29-1
cdr3_nt: TGCAGCGACACCTCATTTCTAGCGGACTCCTACAATGAGCAGTTCTTC
cdr3_aa: CSDTSFLADSYNEQFF

clone_size: .
j_call: TRBJ1-1
cdr3_length: 12
d_call: .
v_call: TRBV28
cdr3_nt: TGTGCCAGCAGTGATCGGCCCAGTGAAGCTTTCTTT
cdr3_aa: CASSDRPSEAFF

clone_size: .
j_call: TRBJ2-1
cdr3_length: 13
d_call: .
v_call: TRBV30
cdr3_nt: TGTGCCTGGAGTAGGTGGCCTCTCAATGAGCAGTTCTTC
cdr3_aa: CAWSRWPLNEQFF

clone_size: few
j_call: TRBJ2-5
cdr3_length: 13
d_call: .
v_call: TRBV20-1
cdr3_nt: .
cdr3_aa: CSAPWGQGIAPYF

clone_size: .
j_call: TRBJ1-1
cdr3_length: 11
d_call: .
v_call: TRBV5-8
cdr3_nt: TGTGCCAGCACCCTGGAGGTTGAAGCTTTCTTT
cdr3_aa: CASTLEVEAFF

clone_size: few
j_call: TRBJ2-3
cdr3_length: 12
d_call: TRBD2
v_call: TRBV30
cdr3_nt: TGTGCCTGGGGGCGGGGGTCAGATACGCAGTATTTT
cdr3_aa: CAWGRGSDTQYF

clone_size: .
j_call: TRBJ1-2
cdr3_length: 13
d_call: TRBD1
v_call: TRBV6-1
cdr3_nt: TGTGCCAGCAGCACCGGACAGGGTCGTAGCTACACCTTC
cdr3_aa: CASSTGQGRSYTF

clone_size: .
j_call: TRBJ2-5
cdr3_length: 14
d_call: .
v_call: TRBV12-3/TRBV12-4
cdr3_nt: TGTGCCAGCAGTCCAGGACTACTACAAGAGACCCAGTACTTC
cdr3_aa: CASSPGLLQETQYF

clone_size: few
j_call: TRBJ1-1
cdr3_length: 14
d_call: .
v_call: TRBV6-1
cdr3_nt: TGTGCCAGCAGTGTCAGGTTTGTAGGCACTGAAGCTTTCTTT
cdr3_aa: CASSVRFVGTEAFF

clone_size: few
j_call: TRBJ2-3
cdr3_length: 12
d_call: .
v_call: TRBV7-2
cdr3_nt: TGTGCCAGCAGCCAGACCGGGTATACGCAGTATTTT
cdr3_aa: CASSQTGYTQYF

clone_size: .
j_call: TRBJ1-2
cdr3_length: 13
d_call: TRBD1
v_call: TRBV7-9
cdr3_nt: TGTGCCAGCAGCGAAGGGACAGGGGACGGCTACACCTTC
cdr3_aa: CASSEGTGDGYTF

clone_size: few
j_call: TRBJ1-1
cdr3_length: 14
d_call: TRBD1
v_call: TRBV12-3/TRBV12-4
cdr3_nt: TGTGCCAGCAGTTGGGACAGGGATCTCGCTGAAGCTTTCTTT
cdr3_aa: CASSWDRDLAEAFF

clone_size: .
j_call: TRBJ2-1
cdr3_length: 18
d_call: TRBD2
v_call: TRBV6-2/TRBV6-3
cdr3_nt: TGTGCCAGCAGTTATTTCCCTGGTATTAGCGGGAGCGGTATAACGGAGTTCTTC
cdr3_aa: CASSYFPGISGSGITEFF

clone_size: .
j_call: TRBJ2-1
cdr3_length: 16
d_call: TRBD2
v_call: TRBV5-6
cdr3_nt: TGTGCCAGCAGCCCGGACGGCGGGAGCCTCGACAATGAGCAGTTCTTC
cdr3_aa: CASSPDGGSLDNEQFF

clone_size: .
j_call: TRBJ2-4
cdr3_length: 16
d_call: .
v_call: TRBV5-6
cdr3_nt: TGTGCCAGCAGCTTGGAGGAAAATCTAGCCAAAAACATTCAGTACTTC
cdr3_aa: CASSLEENLAKNIQYF

clone_size: .
j_call: TRBJ2-1
cdr3_length: 12
d_call: .
v_call: TRBV10-3
cdr3_nt: TGTGCCATCAACTCGGGACCGGATGAGCAGTTCTTC
cdr3_aa: CAINSGPDEQFF

clone_size: .
j_call: TRBJ1-4
cdr3_length: 12
d_call: TRBD1
v_call: TRBV5-1
cdr3_nt: TGCGCCAGCAGCTGGACAGGGGAAACTTTGTCTTTT
cdr3_aa: CASSWTGETLSF

clone_size: .
j_call: TRBJ1-1
cdr3_length: 13
d_call: TRBD1
v_call: TRBV29-1
cdr3_nt: TGCAGCGTTATCCCAGGGGGGAACACTGAAGCTTTCTTT
cdr3_aa: CSVIPGGNTEAFF

clone_size: .
j_call: TRBJ1-1
cdr3_length: 15
d_call: .
v_call: TRBV30
cdr3_nt: TGTGCCTGGAGTGGATTCGGACAGCAGAACACTGAAGCTTTCTTT
cdr3_aa: CAWSGFGQQNTEAFF